Listed here is a single TCR beta chain. In its sample, this clonotype was seen many times. What this receptor recognizes is not known. No much larger clonotype is one base removed from it; base qualities were not supplied. The time point tag for this specimen amounts to: sample taken at primary tumor resection. For TCR sequencing, whole RNA was extracted from tumor and nontumor lung tissue, or from cryopreserved PBMC samples, and no cell sorting was done. Samples were obtained from about 75 patients with early-stage, untreated non-small cell lung cancer from the lung TRACERx cohort. Only patients for whom sufficient RNA was available from at least two tumor regions were selected for TCR sequencing. Library construction relied on 5' RACE. TCRdb records NextSeq 500 as the sequencer. To allow correction of PCR and sequencing errors, the TCR library protocol tagged every TCR cDNA molecule with a unique molecular identifier. The authors processed their data as follows. TCR identification, UMI-based error correction and CDR3 extraction were performed with Decombinator tools. TCRs above a frequency of 2 per 1,000, corresponding to the top 1% of the tumor frequency distribution, were defined as expanded. Each repertoire was subsampled 100 times to 5,000 TCRs, after which Renyi diversity was computed with the R vegan package. CDR3 similarity networks were built from amino acid triplet string-kernel similarity, connecting CDR3s with pairwise similarity above 0.82. TCRdb cleaned the public reads at Q25 with fastp, built clones with MiXCR and kept in-frame beta chains. For every CDR3 protein sequence, its rows merge into one entry that carries the most common genes and DNA. V and J calls and clone size were set by TCRdb, not the authors. Across this sample there are about 22,000 distinct CDR3 sequences, with under 5.5% seen only once. The top ten hold about 37% of the sample.

These data originate in a study of spatial heterogeneity in lung cancer (dated by TCRdb to about 2019). In the study overall: More beta-chain than alpha-chain transcripts were consistently detected, likely reflecting higher beta-chain transcript abundance. In the raw uncorrected reads, each unique combination of TCR and UMI appeared on average more than ten times. At surgery, hundreds of tumor regions, some 61 matched nontumor lung samples and 56 PBMC samples were TCR-sequenced for both alpha and beta chains. Nonsynonymous mutation counts, determined by whole-exome sequencing of tumor tissue, were related to features of the TCR repertoire. In non-small cell lung cancer, the study quantitatively compared TCR alpha and beta repertoires across several tumor regions, matched nontumor lung, and blood.

Broad study findings and their caveats: Additional single-cell paired TCR alpha and beta sequencing was considered necessary to confirm, at a functional level, the hypothesis that regional TCRs recognize regional mutations. Ubiquitous expanded tumor TCRs were detected in blood more often at tumor resection than at routine follow-up.

Taken from cysteine to phenylalanine, the CDR3 has 16 residues. Just CDR3 DNA is preserved here, 48 bases in frame from base 1. V loses 6 bases at its end and J loses 4 bases; junction bases beyond the gene matches: 12. The sequence joins TRBV12-3 or TRBV12-4 to TRBJ2-3; a stretch of 8 junction bases matches TRBD2. Here the sequenced sample was PBMCs, taken at surgery. The receptor was isolated from a male donor with early-stage non-small cell lung cancer. The nucleotides are TGTGCCAGCAGCCGCCGCCCGGGACTAGTGGCAGATACGCAGTATTTT. It translates as CASSRRPGLVADTQYF.